The next 16 T cell receptor beta chains were all read from a single sample in a study of blood T cell repertoires in COVID-19. Repertoires were generated with immunoSEQ multiplex PCR, while TCRdb's copy carries only in-frame clones and drops some. This sample yields fewer than 350,000 clones, of which roughly 93% are seen a single time; under 3% belongs to the top ten. Sequencing was done on a sample of PBMCs or T cells enriched from blood (not recorded which). These receptors were collected from a woman aged 40 to 49 with acute COVID-19.

The rearrangement joins TRBV5-5 to TRBJ1-2; possible D gene TRBD1, 5 bases. This CDR3 spans 14 amino acids. Germline-derived CDR1 and CDR2 are SGHKS and YYEKEE (reference sequence). Trimming left V 4 bases short and J 4 bases short, with 14 bases between. This CDR3 reads CASSLNEGLYGYTF. The CDR3 nucleotides read TGTGCCAGCAGCCTTAATGAGGGACTCTATGGCTACACCTTC.

This sequence joins TRBV28 and TRBJ1-5; 11 nucleotides align to TRBD1. CDR1 is MDHEN and CDR2 is SYDVKM in the germline V gene. The CDR3 spans 14 residues. V lost 6 bases, J lost 6 bases, and 4 bases stayed unmatched. This CDR3 reads CASRSGTGGQPQHF. CDR3 nucleotide sequence: TGTGCCAGCAGATCCGGGACAGGGGGTCAGCCCCAGCATTTT.

This chain joins TRBV20-1 and TRBJ2-4, with D perhaps matching TRBD1 (6 bases). V shed 3 bases and J shed 3 bases, with 12 bases lying between them. The CDR3 extends over 14 amino acids. CDR1 and CDR2 from the germline V gene are DFQATT and SNEGSKA (reference sequence). The CDR3 DNA reads as TGCAGTGCTAGTCCGACAGGCTACAAAAACATTCAGTACTTC. Translating gives CSASPTGYKNIQYF.

The chain combines TRBV6-5 with TRBJ2-7; 8 bases line up with TRBD1. The germline CDR1 and CDR2 sequences are MNHEY and SVGAGI. The V segment lost 3 bases and the J segment 2 bases; nucleotides outside the gene matches: 6. The length of the CDR3 is 15 residues. CDR3 bases: TGTGCCAGCAGTTATTGGCAGGGGGCGGCCTACGAGCAGTACTTC. Its protein is CASSYWQGAAYEQYF.

The rearrangement links TRBV5-4 to TRBJ2-7, with 8 bases lining up with TRBD2. Per germline, CDR1 SGHNT and CDR2 YYREEE (reference sequence). V lost 4 bases to trimming and J lost 3 bases; unmatched junction nucleotides: 15. This CDR3 spans 17 amino acids. As DNA, the CDR3 is TGTGCCAGCAGCCCCACCCCCATAGCGGGATCCCTCTACGAGCAGTACTTC. Translating gives CASSPTPIAGSLYEQYF. Full variable domain (outside the CDR3, taken from reference TRBV5-4 and TRBJ2-7): ETGVTQSPTHLIKTRGQQVTLRCSSQSGHNTVSWYQQALGQGPQFIFQYYREEENGRGNFPPRFSGLQFPNYSSELNVNALELDDSALYLCASSPTPIAGSLYEQYFGPGTRLTVT.

V gene TRBV30 combines with J gene TRBJ1-2; 7 bases are a match to TRBD1. V dropped 4 bases and J dropped 4; count of bases not matched to a gene: 6. CDR3 size: 13 residues. Germline CDR1 is GTSNPN and CDR2 is SVGIG (reference sequence). The CDR3 region is CAWTPGTAYGYTF. Here the CDR3 DNA reads TGTGCCTGGACACCTGGGACAGCCTATGGCTACACCTTC.

V usage is TRBV5-1 and J usage is TRBJ2-5, with D perhaps TRBD2 (7 bases). This CDR3 is 17 amino acids long. Germline CDR1 and CDR2: SGHRS and YFSETQ. V lost 0 bases, J lost 3 bases, and 18 bases lay in between. CDR3 DNA: TGCGCCAGCAGCTTGGGTTCCGCTGGCGGGGGCAAAGAGACCCAGTACTTC. It specifies CASSLGSAGGGKETQYF.

This clone was recorded once. The chain combines TRBV2 with TRBJ1-3, with D possibly TRBD1 on 5 matching bases. Trimming shortened V by 6 bases and J by 2 bases, and 17 bases separated the two germline ends. Per the germline V gene, CDR1 is SNHLY and CDR2 is FYNNEI. CDR3 length: 16 residues. The DNA of the CDR3 is TGTGCCAGCAGGGGTCGGGGGGGATCCGCTGGAAACACCATATATTTT. It encodes CASRGRGGSAGNTIYF. Full variable domain (remainder filled in from reference TRBV2 and TRBJ1-3): EPEVTQTPSHQVTQMGQEVILRCVPISNHLYFYWYRQILGQKVEFLVSFYNNEISEKSEIFDDQFSVERPDGSNFTLKIRSTKLEDSAMYFCASRGRGGSAGNTIYFGEGSWLTVV.

V is TRBV19 and J is TRBJ1-1; a weak D match, TRBD1 (5 bases). Germline V gives CDR1 LNHDA, CDR2 SQIVND (reference sequence). Deletions cut 1 base from V and 6 bases from J, with 12 bases between. CDR3 length equals 14 residues. CDR3 in amino acids: CASSIGGGSAEAFF. CDR3 DNA: TGTGCCAGTAGTATAGGGGGGGGGAGCGCTGAAGCTTTCTTT. Supplemented by reference TRBV19 and TRBJ1-1, the full variable domain reads DGGITQSPKYLFRKEGQNVTLSCEQNLNHDAMYWYRQDPGQGLRLIYYSQIVNDFQKGDIAEGYSVSREKKESFPLTVTSAQKNPTAFYLCASSIGGGSAEAFFGQGTRLTVV.

This sequence joins TRBV11-3 and TRBJ2-7; D is perhaps TRBD1 (5 bases). CDR1 is SGHNT, CDR2 YENEEA, per germline. V was trimmed by 10 bases and J by 7 bases, leaving 17 bases between them. This CDR3 is built from 12 residues. Written as DNA, the CDR3 is TGTGCCACCCGGATTACAGGTTCTGAGCAGTACTTC. It encodes CATRITGSEQYF.

The chain joins TRBV2 to TRBJ2-7; no clear D gene. The CDR3 contains 12 residues. The V end was cut by 7 bases, the J end by 7 bases, with 14 bases between. Germline values: CDR1 SNHLY, CDR2 FYNNEI. CDR3 bases: TGTGCCAGCACCGCGGTTTCTTGGGAGCAGTACTTC. It yields the protein CASTAVSWEQYF.

The gene calls are TRBV19 and TRBJ1-2, with D possibly being TRBD1 (6 bases). This CDR3 has 14 amino acids. V was cut by 6 bases and J by 2 bases, with 13 bases left in between. Germline CDR1 reads LNHDA; CDR2 reads SQIVND (reference sequence). CDR3 bases: TGTGCCAGTAGGCCGGGACAAAAGAACTATGGCTACACCTTC. It codes for CASRPGQKNYGYTF.

CDR3 amino acids: CASSRQGASYNSPLHF. The CDR3 bases are TGTGCCAGTTCCCGACAGGGGGCATCCTATAATTCACCCCTCCACTTT. The chain is built from TRBV18 and TRBJ1-6, with 10 bases fitting TRBD1. Germline assignment: CDR1 KGHSH and CDR2 LQKENI. The CDR3 has 16 residues. V lost 9 bases and J lost 1; bases outside the gene matches: 6.

This chain links TRBV5-4 with TRBJ1-2; TRBD1 matches at 7 bases. V trimming: 1 base; J trimming: 4 bases; junction bases outside the gene matches: 7. This CDR3 has 15 amino acids. CDR1 SGHNT and CDR2 YYREEE come from the germline V gene (reference sequence). The CDR3 DNA is TGTGCCAGCAGCTTGAGGGACAGCAGAGGCTATGGCTACACCTTC. Its translation: CASSLRDSRGYGYTF. The complete variable domain, with remaining parts taken from reference TRBV5-4 and TRBJ1-2, reads ETGVTQSPTHLIKTRGQQVTLRCSSQSGHNTVSWYQQALGQGPQFIFQYYREEENGRGNFPPRFSGLQFPNYSSELNVNALELDDSALYLCASSLRDSRGYGYTFGSGTRLTVV.

This clone was detected once. The rearrangement joins TRBV3-1 (or the pseudogene TRBV3-2) to TRBJ1-4; TRBD1 aligns across 9 bases. CDR3 length: 14 residues. J lost 5 bases, V lost 7 bases, and 5 bases had no gene match. Germline lookup yields CDR1 LGHDT and CDR2 YNNKEL (reference sequence). For the CDR3, the DNA is TGTGCCAGCAAAAGACAGGGGGTAAATGAAAAACTGTTTTTT. Amino acids: CASKRQGVNEKLFF.

The chain uses TRBV2 and TRBJ1-2; perhaps TRBD1 as D (6 bases). CDR3 length: 13 amino acids. V was pared by 3 bases and J by 7 bases, with 12 bases between. CDR1 is SNHLY, CDR2 FYNNEI, per germline. CDR3 sequence reads: CASSDFRGGGYTF. DNA of the CDR3: TGTGCCAGCAGTGACTTCAGGGGTGGTGGCTACACCTTC.